Listed below are T cell receptor beta chains from one sample, sequenced in a study of OX40 agonist ivuxolimab in advanced cancers. The method was immunoSEQ multiplex PCR; TCRdb's version includes in-frame clones alone and lacks a portion of them. Among 70,000 or so clones listed, over 75% were seen once. The specimen comprised CD4+ or CD8+ T cells sorted from blood, sampled in a trial of the OX40 agonist ivuxolimab. Receptors originate from an adult with an advanced solid tumor such as melanoma, head and neck, liver or kidney cancer. Each CDR3 is given with its conserved first and last residue. The order of the fields is CDR3 protein, V gene, CDR3 length, J gene.

CASSQDISGQGISPLHF TRBV4-1 17 TRBJ1-6
CASSQSGSYTEAFF TRBV6-5 14 TRBJ1-1
CASSQDGGRGYTF TRBV4-1 13 TRBJ1-2
CAWSGGQGSDQPQHF TRBV30 15 TRBJ1-5
CASSLLGSPTSNQPQHF TRBV28 17 TRBJ1-5
CASNKGRGSYEQYF TRBV6-5 14 TRBJ2-7
CASSQHSGGADTQYF TRBV14 15 TRBJ2-3
CASINEQGARQPQHF TRBV6-6 15 TRBJ1-5
CASSFLGPGGEKLFF TRBV28 15 TRBJ1-4
CAISEPRQGGTEAFF TRBV10-3 15 TRBJ1-1
CASSEWGGGNQPQHF TRBV2 15 TRBJ1-5
CASTPGNIYTDTQYF TRBV7-3 15 TRBJ2-3
CASRVDLATDTQYF TRBV7-9 14 TRBJ2-3
CASSQFGRGEAFF TRBV14 13 TRBJ1-1
CASSSSSGLSSYEQYF TRBV7-2 16 TRBJ2-7
CASSMRTSEEQYF TRBV19 13 TRBJ2-7
CASSPPVGGLATNEKLFF TRBV28 18 TRBJ1-4
CASSLTSFSTDTQYF TRBV9 15 TRBJ2-3
CSVGLGQAMNTEAFF TRBV29-1 15 TRBJ1-1
CASSWGQTGNTEAFF TRBV5-1 15 TRBJ1-1
CASSYDKAVHEQYF TRBV6-1 14 TRBJ2-7
CAWRLKRLTTYEQYF TRBV30 15 TRBJ2-7
CASSPPPGETQYF TRBV18 13 TRBJ2-5
CASSQGFRNTEAFF TRBV18 14 TRBJ1-1
CASSKFDRRPSNYGYTF TRBV21-1 17 TRBJ1-2
CASSQDYRGSNEQFF TRBV2 15 TRBJ2-1
CASSYSAGSVGTQYF TRBV6-5 15 TRBJ2-5
CASSLTGGNEQYF TRBV6-5 13 TRBJ2-7
CASSSGTSGRYEQYF TRBV18 15 TRBJ2-7
CASSYSRTGRNYGYTF TRBV6-5 16 TRBJ1-2
CASSPVPAGGNEQFF TRBV7-9 15 TRBJ2-1
CASRSTHDKPYEQYF TRBV2 15 -
CASSPRQGIGYSPLHF TRBV19 16 TRBJ1-6
CASSTLLAGSDTGELFF TRBV19 17 TRBJ2-2
CASRDRDRNYGYTF TRBV2 14 TRBJ1-2
CASSLLRGTGHYGYTF TRBV11-2 16 TRBJ1-2
CASSLGTLSGANVLTF TRBV5-1 16 TRBJ2-6
CATSRAYSLNTEAFF TRBV15 15 TRBJ1-1
CASEETQYF TRBV7-8 9 TRBJ2-5
CATRGPTEAFF TRBV6-5 11 TRBJ1-1
CASSGVRDGYTF TRBV5-6 12 TRBJ1-2
CASSAQGNQPQHF TRBV7-6 13 TRBJ1-5
CATTNAASGNTIYF TRBV15 14 TRBJ1-3
CSVVGQGGNYGYTF TRBV29-1 14 TRBJ1-2
CASSLGTRVEETQYF TRBV7-9 15 TRBJ2-5
CASSLGSTGGHEQFF TRBV5-1 15 TRBJ2-1
CASSPLQGVRANTEAFF TRBV18 17 TRBJ1-1
CASSILADTGETQYF TRBV7-2 15 TRBJ2-5
CASSVGEGRETQYF TRBV9 14 TRBJ2-5
CASSQGIHNEQFF TRBV23-1 13 TRBJ2-1
CASSLRDRLVDEQYF TRBV5-1 15 TRBJ2-7
CASRGNSNQPQHF TRBV6-1 13 TRBJ1-5
CASSPQGSYEQYF TRBV25-1 13 TRBJ2-7
CASSWGSNQPQHF TRBV28 13 TRBJ1-5
CASWGRATYEQYF TRBV27 13 -
CASSEGITSGRAKNIQYF TRBV25-1 18 TRBJ2-4
CASSPQTGSYNEQFF TRBV5-1 15 TRBJ2-1
CASSLRSSARGAQYF TRBV5-6 15 TRBJ2-5
CASSRESREEETQYF TRBV7-2 15 TRBJ2-5
CASSQRPGLAGGGYEQYF TRBV5-4 18 TRBJ2-7